This TCR beta chain comes out of a study of response to subunit inactivated influenza vaccine. The study's findings and limits: There was a suggestion from the authors that each seasonal influenza vaccination recruits few new T cells.

V lost 4 bases to trimming and J lost 4 bases, with 8 bases between them. Germline assignment: CDR1 SGHRS and CDR2 YFSETQ. This CDR3 has 12 amino acids. Using its own MiXCR run on the RT-PCR reads, TCRdb lists one record per CDR3 protein. The table has 650,000 or so distinct CDR3 sequences, approximately 14% seen once. This clonotype appeared a few times. Its antigen is not identified. The sample in question was PBMCs from blood, obtained about 14 days before vaccination. The receptor's source is a man aged 45-65 years who received an inactivated influenza vaccine. The chain has TRBV5-1 and TRBJ2-5; D is unresolved. As DNA, the CDR3 is TGCGCCAGCAGCAACTTACCAGAGACCCAGTACTTC. This gives the protein CASSNLPETQYF.